This TCR beta chain originates from a study of T cell repertoires in cytomegalovirus infection. As for the study in general: Carrying CMV and the relevant HLA type showed in public TCR beta signatures. Study observations and caveats: Ex vivo, HLA-C-restricted CMV-specific TCR beta clonotypes prevailed over the rest of the response. Cumulative public TCR beta family frequency identified CMV carriers with the relevant HLA.

Germline V gene data show CDR1 as LGHNA and CDR2 as YSLEER. The CDR3 has 14 residues. V was shortened by 1 base and J by 7 bases, with 11 bases between the two germline ends. This clonotype was seen a few times. Its target is unknown. MiXCR, run by TCRdb on the reads, gives a single entry per CDR3 protein. The table lists roughly 180,000 distinct CDR3 sequences, about 20% of them singletons. J is TRBJ1-5 and V is TRBV4-3, with a weak D call TRBD1 (5 bases). Source: CD8+ T cells from cultured PBMCs, taken from culture after CMV antigen stimulation. The clonotype was recovered from a human donor in good health (CMV status not recorded). Some clones in this sample may be carry-over from other donors' samples. CDR3 coding DNA: TGCGCCAGCAGCCAAGTGGAGGGGCGGCAGCCCCAGCATTTT. Translated: CASSQVEGRQPQHF.